This TCR beta chain was identified in a study of blood T cells in healthy people across ages. Trimming took 5 bases from V and 1 from J, leaving 12 bases between them. This CDR3 has 15 residues. CDR1 is SGHTA, CDR2 FQGNSA, per germline. Primed by a sample-barcoded 5' primer and a J-beta primer mix, a second PCR proceeded for 7 to 11 cycles. Each sample provided no less than 2.5 million CDR3-containing paired-end reads. TCRdb analysed the 5' RACE reads with MiXCR anew, one entry per CDR3 protein. In the table there are about 1.8 million distinct CDR3 sequences, roughly 49% of which are singletons. Each sample used at least 6 million PBMCs. Study-wide findings and caveats: Older age coincided with a roughly linear decline in TCR beta diversity per million T cells. As naive T cell percentage varied, TCR beta diversity correlated strongly with it.

This clonotype turned up a few times. The antigen is undetermined. This chain uses TRBV7-2 with TRBJ2-4; D is undetermined. The receptor was isolated from a woman aged 40 to 50 in good health. Material for sequencing was blood. The CDR3 protein is CASSVVGGAKNIQYF. The CDR3 DNA reads TGTGCCAGCAGCGTAGTTGGCGGTGCCAAAAACATTCAGTACTTC.